Described below is a single TCR beta chain sequence and its context. This sample stems from a study of blood T cell repertoires in COVID-19. Across the study: There were acute and convalescent COVID-19 samples, and they came from the United States, Italy and Spain.

Libraries were prepared by immunoSEQ multiplex PCR; TCRdb keeps only in-frame clonotypes and omits some of them. Counted here are more than 300,000 clones, 85% to 90% occurring once; the ten biggest clones make up roughly 1.2%. Study members were between about 18 and 95 years old and lived in around 24 US regions. Cohort 3 donors were reported recovered after two negative PCRs, clearance, or symptom resolution. Sequencing used PBMCs or T cells enriched from blood (not recorded which). This sequence originates from a woman aged 18-30 years who had recovered from COVID-19.

CDR3: CASSLVWTGMNYGYTF. The CDR3 bases are TGCGCCAGCAGCTTGGTTTGGACAGGGATGAACTATGGCTACACCTTC. V is TRBV5-1 and J is TRBJ1-2, with TRBD1 identical over 8 bases. Losses at the gene ends were 0 bases for V and 2 bases for J; bases not matched to a gene: 6. Per the germline V gene, CDR1 is SGHRS and CDR2 is YFSETQ. The CDR3 length is 16 residues.